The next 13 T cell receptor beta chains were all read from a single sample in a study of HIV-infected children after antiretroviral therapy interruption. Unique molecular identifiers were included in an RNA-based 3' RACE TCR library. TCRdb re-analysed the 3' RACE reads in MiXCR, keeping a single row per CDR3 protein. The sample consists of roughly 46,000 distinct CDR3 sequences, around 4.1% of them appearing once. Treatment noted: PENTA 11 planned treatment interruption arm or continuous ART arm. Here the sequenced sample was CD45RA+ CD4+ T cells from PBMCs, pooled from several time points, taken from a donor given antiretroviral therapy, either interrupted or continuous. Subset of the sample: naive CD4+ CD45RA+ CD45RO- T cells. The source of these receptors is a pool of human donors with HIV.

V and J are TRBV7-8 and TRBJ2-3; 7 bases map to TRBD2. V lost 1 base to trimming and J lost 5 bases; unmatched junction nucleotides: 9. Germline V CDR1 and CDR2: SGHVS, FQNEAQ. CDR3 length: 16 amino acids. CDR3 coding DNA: TGTGCCAGCAGCTTAGGGGGCGGGGGTATGGGAGATACGCAGTATTTT. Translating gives CASSLGGGGMGDTQYF. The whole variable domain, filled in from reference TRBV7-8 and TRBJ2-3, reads GAGVSQSPRYKVAKRGQDVALRCDPISGHVSLFWYQQALGQGPEFLTYFQNEAQLDKSGLPSDRFFAERPEGSVSTLKIQRTQQEDSAVYLCASSLGGGGMGDTQYFGPGTRLTVL.

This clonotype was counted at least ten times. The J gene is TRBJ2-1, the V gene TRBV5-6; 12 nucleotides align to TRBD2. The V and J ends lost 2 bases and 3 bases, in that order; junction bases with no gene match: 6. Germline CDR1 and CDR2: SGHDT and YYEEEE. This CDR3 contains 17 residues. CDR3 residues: CASSLSRTSGDYNEQFF. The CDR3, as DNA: TGTGCCAGCAGCTTAAGCCGGACTAGCGGGGACTACAATGAGCAGTTCTTC.

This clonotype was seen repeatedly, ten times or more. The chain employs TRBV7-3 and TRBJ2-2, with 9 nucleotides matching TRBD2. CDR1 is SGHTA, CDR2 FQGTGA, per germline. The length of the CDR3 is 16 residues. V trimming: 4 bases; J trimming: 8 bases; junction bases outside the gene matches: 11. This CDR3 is CASSSSGASGMGELFF. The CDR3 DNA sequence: TGTGCCAGCAGCTCCAGTGGGGCTAGCGGGATGGGGGAGCTGTTTTTT.

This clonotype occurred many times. For the CDR3, the DNA is TGTGCCAGCAGTGGGCCGCTGACGGGTTCACCCCTCCACTTT. It specifies CASSGPLTGSPLHF. The V call is TRBV6-1, the J call TRBJ1-6; D ambiguous. CDR1 and CDR2 from the germline V gene are MNHNS and SASEGT. V gave up 4 bases and J gave up 9 bases, with 13 bases separating them. The CDR3 extends over 14 amino acids.

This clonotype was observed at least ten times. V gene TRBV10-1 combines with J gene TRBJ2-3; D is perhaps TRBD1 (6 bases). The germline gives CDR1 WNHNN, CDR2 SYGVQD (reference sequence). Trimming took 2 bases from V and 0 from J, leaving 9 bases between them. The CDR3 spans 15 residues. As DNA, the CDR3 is TGCGCCAGCAGTGAGGGACAGCACAGCACAGATACGCAGTATTTT. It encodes CASSEGQHSTDTQYF.

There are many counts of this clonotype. The chain's CDR3 is CSHTRGGETQYF. The CDR3 nucleotides are TGCAGCCACACCAGGGGAGGCGAGACCCAGTACTTC. V is TRBV29-1 and J is TRBJ2-5, with D perhaps matching TRBD1 or TRBD2 (6 bases each). CDR1 and CDR2 from the germline V gene are SQVTM and ANQGSEA. The CDR3 has 12 amino acids. The V gene lost 8 bases and the J gene lost 5 bases, with 15 bases spanning the gap.

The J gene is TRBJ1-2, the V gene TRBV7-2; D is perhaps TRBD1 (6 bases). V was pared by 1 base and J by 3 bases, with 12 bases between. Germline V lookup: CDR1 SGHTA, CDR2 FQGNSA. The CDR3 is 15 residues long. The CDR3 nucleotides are TGTGCCAGCAGCTTAGGACAGGCGAATTACTATGGCTACACCTTC. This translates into CASSLGQANYYGYTF.

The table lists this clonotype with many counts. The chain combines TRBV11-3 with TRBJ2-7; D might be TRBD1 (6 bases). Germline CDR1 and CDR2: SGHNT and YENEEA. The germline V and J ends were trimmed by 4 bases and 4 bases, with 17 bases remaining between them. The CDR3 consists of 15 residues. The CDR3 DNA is TGTGCCAGCAGCTGGGGGTCTGGGGGCACTTACGAGCAGTACTTC. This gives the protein CASSWGSGGTYEQYF.

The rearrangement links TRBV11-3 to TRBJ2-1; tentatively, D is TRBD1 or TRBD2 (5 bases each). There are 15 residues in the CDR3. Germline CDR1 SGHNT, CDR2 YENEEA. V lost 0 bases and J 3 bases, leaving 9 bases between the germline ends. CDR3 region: CASSLDGTNYNEQFF. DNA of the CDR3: TGTGCCAGCAGCTTAGACGGGACCAACTACAATGAGCAGTTCTTC.

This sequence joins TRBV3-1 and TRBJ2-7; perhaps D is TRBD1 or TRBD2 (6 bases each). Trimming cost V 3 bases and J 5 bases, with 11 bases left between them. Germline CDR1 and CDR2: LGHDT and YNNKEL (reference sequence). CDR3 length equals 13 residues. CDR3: CASSHGGLNEQYF. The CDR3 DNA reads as TGTGCCAGCAGCCATGGGGGGCTGAACGAGCAGTACTTC.

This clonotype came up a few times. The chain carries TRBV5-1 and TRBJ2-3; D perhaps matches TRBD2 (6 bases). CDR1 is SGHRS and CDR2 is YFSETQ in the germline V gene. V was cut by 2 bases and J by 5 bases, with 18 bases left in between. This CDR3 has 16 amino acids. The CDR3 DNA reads TGCGCCAGCAGCTTAGACCCAGCGGGCGGAGGAGATACGCAGTATTTT. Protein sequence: CASSLDPAGGGDTQYF.

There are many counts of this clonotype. CDR3 amino acids: CASSLTDSTDTQYF. CDR3 sequence (DNA): TGTGCCAGTTCCCTGACAGACAGCACAGATACGCAGTATTTT. The chain is built from TRBV19 and TRBJ2-3; D is perhaps TRBD1 (5 bases). Germline V gene sequence: CDR1 LNHDA, CDR2 SQIVND (reference sequence). Trimming shortened V by 8 bases and J by 0 bases, and 12 bases separated the two germline ends. The CDR3 has 14 amino acids.

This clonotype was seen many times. CDR3 nucleotide sequence: TGCGCCAGCAGCGTTGACAGATACACCGGGGAGCTGTTTTTT. Amino acid sequence: CASSVDRYTGELFF. J is TRBJ2-2 and V is TRBV5-1, with D maybe TRBD1 (5 bases). This CDR3 spans 14 amino acids. Germline CDR1 reads SGHRS; CDR2 reads YFSETQ. Trimming removed 4 bases from V and 3 bases from J, with 10 bases in between.